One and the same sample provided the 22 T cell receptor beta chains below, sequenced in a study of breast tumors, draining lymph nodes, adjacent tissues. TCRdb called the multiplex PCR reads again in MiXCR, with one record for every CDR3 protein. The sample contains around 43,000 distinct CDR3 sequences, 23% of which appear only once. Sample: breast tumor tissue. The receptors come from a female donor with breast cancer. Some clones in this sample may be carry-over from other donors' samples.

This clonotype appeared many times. For the CDR3, the DNA is TGTGCCAGCAGAACCTCAAGGGGGATGTGGAATTCACCCCTCCACTTT. It yields the protein CASRTSRGMWNSPLHF. The V gene is TRBV7-3, the J gene TRBJ1-6; D is possibly TRBD1 (6 bases). The V end was cut by 6 bases, the J end by 7 bases, with 19 bases between. The CDR3 length is 16 residues. CDR1 and CDR2 (germline): SGHTA, FQGTGA.

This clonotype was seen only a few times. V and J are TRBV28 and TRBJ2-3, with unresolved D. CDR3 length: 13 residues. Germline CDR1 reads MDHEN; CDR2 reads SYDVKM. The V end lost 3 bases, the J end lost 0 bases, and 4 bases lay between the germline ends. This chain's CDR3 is CASSFRSTDTQYF. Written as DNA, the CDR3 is TGTGCCAGCAGTTTTCGGAGCACAGATACGCAGTATTTT.

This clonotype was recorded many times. Here the CDR3 DNA reads TGTGCCAGCAGCTTAGATCGGACAGGGGTCGGGGAGCTGTTTTTT. Its protein product is CASSLDRTGVGELFF. The chain recombines TRBV11-2 with TRBJ2-2; 9 nucleotides agree with TRBD1. Germline V gene data show CDR1 as SGHAT and CDR2 as FQNNGV. The J segment lost 7 bases and the V segment lost 0 bases, leaving 3 bases of the junction unmatched. This CDR3 comprises 15 residues.

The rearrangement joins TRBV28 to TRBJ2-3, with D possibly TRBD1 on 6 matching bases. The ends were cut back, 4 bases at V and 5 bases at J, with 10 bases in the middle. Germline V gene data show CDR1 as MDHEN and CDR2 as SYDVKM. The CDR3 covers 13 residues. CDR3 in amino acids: CASSWQGQDTQYF. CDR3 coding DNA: TGTGCCAGCAGTTGGCAGGGGCAAGATACGCAGTATTTT.

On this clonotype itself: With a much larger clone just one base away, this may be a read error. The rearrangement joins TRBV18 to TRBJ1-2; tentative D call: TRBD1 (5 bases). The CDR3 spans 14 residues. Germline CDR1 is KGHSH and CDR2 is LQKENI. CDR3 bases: TGTGCCAACTCACCGACAGCAACTAACTATGGCTACACCTTC. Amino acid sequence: CANSPTATNYGYTF. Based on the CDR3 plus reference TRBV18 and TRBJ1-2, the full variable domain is NAGVMQNPRHLVRRRGQEARLRCSPMKGHSHVYWYRQLPEEGLKFMVYLQKENIIDESGMPKERFSAEFPKEGPSILRIQQVVRGDSAAYFCANSPTATNYGYTFGSGTRLTVV.

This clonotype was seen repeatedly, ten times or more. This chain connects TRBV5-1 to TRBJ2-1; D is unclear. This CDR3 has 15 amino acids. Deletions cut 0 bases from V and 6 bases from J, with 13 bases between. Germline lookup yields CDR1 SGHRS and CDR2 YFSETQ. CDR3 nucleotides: TGCGCCAGCAGCTTGGTGTCGACCGGGCGCAATGAGCAGTTCTTC. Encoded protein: CASSLVSTGRNEQFF.

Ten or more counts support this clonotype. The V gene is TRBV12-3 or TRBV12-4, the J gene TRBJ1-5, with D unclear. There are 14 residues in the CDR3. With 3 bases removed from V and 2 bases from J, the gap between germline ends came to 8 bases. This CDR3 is CASSLLDGNQPQHF. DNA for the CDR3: TGTGCCAGCAGTTTGCTGGATGGCAATCAGCCCCAGCATTTT.

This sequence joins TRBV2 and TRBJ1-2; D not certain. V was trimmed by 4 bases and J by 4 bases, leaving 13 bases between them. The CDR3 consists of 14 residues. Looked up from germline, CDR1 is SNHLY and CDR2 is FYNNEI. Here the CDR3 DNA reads TGTGCCAGCAGTGGGACCCTAGGGCCCTATGGCTACACCTTC. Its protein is CASSGTLGPYGYTF.

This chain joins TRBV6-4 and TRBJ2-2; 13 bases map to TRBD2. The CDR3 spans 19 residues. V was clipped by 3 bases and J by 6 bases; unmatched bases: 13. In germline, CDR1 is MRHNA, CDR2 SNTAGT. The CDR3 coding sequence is TGTGCCAGCAGTGATCGGTATCGGAGACTAGCGGGGGGCCCCGGGGAGCTGTTTTTT. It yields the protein CASSDRYRRLAGGPGELFF.

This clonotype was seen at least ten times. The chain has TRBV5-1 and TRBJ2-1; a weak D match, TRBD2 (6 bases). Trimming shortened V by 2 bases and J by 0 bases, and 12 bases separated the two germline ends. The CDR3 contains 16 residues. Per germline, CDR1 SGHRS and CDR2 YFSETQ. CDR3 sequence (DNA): TGCGCCAGCAGCTTCGGCGGGGTGATCTCCTACAATGAGCAGTTCTTC. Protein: CASSFGGVISYNEQFF. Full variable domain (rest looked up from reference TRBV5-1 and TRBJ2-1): KAGVTQTPRYLIKTRGQQVTLSCSPISGHRSVSWYQQTPGQGLQFLFEYFSETQRNKGNFPGRFSGRQFSNSRSEMNVSTLELGDSALYLCASSFGGVISYNEQFFGPGTRLTVL.

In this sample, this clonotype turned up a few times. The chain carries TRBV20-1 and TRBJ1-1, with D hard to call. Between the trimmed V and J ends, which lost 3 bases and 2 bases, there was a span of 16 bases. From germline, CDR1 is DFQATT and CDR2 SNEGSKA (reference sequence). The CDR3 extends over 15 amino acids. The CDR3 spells CSARDGYRFNTEAFF. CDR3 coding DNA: TGCAGTGCTAGGGATGGGTATCGGTTCAACACTGAAGCTTTCTTT.

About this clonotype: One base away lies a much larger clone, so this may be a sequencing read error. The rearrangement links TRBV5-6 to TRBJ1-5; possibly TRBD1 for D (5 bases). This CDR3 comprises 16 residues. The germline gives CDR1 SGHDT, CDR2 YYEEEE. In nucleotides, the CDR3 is TGTGTCAGCAGCTTGGGCCGGCAGGGTGCGAATCAGCCCCAGCATTTT. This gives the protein CVSSLGRQGANQPQHF.

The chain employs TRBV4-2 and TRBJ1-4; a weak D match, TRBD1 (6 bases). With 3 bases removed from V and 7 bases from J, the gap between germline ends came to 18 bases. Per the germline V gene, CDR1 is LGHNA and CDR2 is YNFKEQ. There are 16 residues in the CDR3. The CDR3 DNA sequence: TGTGCCAGCAGCCAGCACCAGGGGATCCCTGGTGAAAAACTGTTTTTT. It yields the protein CASSQHQGIPGEKLFF.

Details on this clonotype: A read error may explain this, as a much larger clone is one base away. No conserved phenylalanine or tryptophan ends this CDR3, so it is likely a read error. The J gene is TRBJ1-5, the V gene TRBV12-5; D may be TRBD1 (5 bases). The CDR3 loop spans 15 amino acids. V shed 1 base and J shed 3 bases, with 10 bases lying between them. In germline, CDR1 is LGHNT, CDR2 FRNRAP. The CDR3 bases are TGTGCTAGTGGTTTGGGACAGACCATCAATCAGCCCCAGCATCTT. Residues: CASGLGQTINQPQHL.

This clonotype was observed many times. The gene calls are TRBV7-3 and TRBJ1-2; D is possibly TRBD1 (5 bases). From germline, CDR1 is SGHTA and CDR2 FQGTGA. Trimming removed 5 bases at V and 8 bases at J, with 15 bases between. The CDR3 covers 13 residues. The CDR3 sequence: CASSQGVGYGYTF. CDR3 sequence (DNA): TGTGCCAGCAGCCAAGGGGTGGGGTACGGCTACACCTTC. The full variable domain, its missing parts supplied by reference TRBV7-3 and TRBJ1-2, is GAGVSQTPSNKVTEKGKYVELRCDPISGHTALYWYRQSLGQGPEFLIYFQGTGAADDSGLPNDRFFAVRPEGSVSTLKIQRTERGDSAVYLCASSQGVGYGYTFGSGTRLTVV.

CDR3 residues: CASSPGQGTGELFF. The CDR3 nucleotides are TGTGCCAGCAGCCCGGGACAGGGGACCGGGGAGCTGTTTTTT. The V and J genes are TRBV11-2 and TRBJ2-2; 10 bases map to TRBD1. The germline V gene has CDR1 SGHAT and CDR2 FQNNGV. The CDR3 runs 14 residues. J gave up 5 bases and V 5 bases, and 2 bases lay outside the gene matches.

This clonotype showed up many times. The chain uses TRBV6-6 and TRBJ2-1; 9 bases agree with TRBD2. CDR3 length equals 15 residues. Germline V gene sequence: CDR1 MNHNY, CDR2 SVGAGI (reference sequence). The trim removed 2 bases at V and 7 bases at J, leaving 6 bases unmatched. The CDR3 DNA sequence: TGTGCCAGCAGTTACCTAGCGGGGTTGGGGAATGAGCAGTTCTTC. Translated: CASSYLAGLGNEQFF.

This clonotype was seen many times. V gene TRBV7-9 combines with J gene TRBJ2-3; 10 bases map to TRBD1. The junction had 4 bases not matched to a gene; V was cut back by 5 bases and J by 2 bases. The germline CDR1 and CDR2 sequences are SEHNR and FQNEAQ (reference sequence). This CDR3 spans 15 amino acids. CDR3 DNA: TGTGCCAGCAGCCCCGGGACAGGGGTCACAGATACGCAGTATTTT. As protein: CASSPGTGVTDTQYF.

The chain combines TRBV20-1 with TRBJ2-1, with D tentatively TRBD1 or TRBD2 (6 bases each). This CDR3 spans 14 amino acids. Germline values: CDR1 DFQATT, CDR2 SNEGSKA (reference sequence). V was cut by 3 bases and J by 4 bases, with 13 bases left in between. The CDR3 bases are TGCAGTGCTAGGACCACGGGGGCTTACAATGAGCAGTTCTTC. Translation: CSARTTGAYNEQFF.

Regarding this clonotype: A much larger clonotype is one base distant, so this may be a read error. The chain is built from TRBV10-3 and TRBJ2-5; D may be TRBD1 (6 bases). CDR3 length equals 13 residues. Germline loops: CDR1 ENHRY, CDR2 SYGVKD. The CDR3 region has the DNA TGTGCCGTCAGTCAGGACAGTGGAGAGACCCAGTACTTC. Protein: CAVSQDSGETQYF.

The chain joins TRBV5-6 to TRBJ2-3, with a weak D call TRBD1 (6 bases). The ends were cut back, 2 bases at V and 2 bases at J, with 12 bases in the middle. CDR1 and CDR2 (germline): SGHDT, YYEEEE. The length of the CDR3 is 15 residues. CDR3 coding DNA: TGTGCCAGCAGCTTAGGGGGTTGGCACACAGATACGCAGTATTTT. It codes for CASSLGGWHTDTQYF.

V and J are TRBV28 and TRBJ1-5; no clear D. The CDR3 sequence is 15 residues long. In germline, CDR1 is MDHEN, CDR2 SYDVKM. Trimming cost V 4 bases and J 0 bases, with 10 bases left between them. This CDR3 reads CASSSPLVSNQPQHF. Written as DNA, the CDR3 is TGTGCCAGCAGTTCTCCGTTGGTTAGCAATCAGCCCCAGCATTTT. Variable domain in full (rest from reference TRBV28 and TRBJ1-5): DVKVTQSSRYLVKRTGEKVFLECVQDMDHENMFWYRQDPGLGLRLIYFSYDVKMKEKGDIPEGYSVSREKKERFSLILESASTNQTSMYLCASSSPLVSNQPQHFGDGTRLSIL.